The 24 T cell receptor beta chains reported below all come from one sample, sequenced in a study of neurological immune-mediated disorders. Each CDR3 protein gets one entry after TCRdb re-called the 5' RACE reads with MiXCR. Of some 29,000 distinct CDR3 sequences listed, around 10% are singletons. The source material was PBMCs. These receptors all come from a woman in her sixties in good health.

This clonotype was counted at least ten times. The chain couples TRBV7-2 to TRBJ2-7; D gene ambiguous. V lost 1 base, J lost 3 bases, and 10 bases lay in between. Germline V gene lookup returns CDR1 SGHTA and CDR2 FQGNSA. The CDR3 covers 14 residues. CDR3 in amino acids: CASSLGGLNYEQYF. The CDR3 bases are TGTGCCAGCAGCTTAGGCGGATTAAACTACGAGCAGTACTTC. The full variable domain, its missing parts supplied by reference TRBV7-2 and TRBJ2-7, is GAGVSQSPSNKVTEKGKDVELRCDPISGHTALYWYRQSLGQGLEFLIYFQGNSAPDKSGLPSDRFSAERTGGSVSTLTIQRTQQEDSAVYLCASSLGGLNYEQYFGPGTRLTVT.

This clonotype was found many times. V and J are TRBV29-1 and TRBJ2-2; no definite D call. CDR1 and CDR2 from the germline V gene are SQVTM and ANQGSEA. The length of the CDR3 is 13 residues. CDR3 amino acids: CSSAGANTGELFF. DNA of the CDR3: TGCAGTTCTGCAGGAGCTAACACCGGGGAGCTGTTTTTT.

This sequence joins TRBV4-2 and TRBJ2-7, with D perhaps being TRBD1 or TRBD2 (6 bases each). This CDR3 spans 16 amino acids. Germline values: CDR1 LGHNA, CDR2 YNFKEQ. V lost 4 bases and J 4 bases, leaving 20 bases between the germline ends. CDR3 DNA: TGTGCCAGCAGCCGCCAATCGGAGGGGGGCCCTTACGAGCAGTACTTC. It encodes CASSRQSEGGPYEQYF.

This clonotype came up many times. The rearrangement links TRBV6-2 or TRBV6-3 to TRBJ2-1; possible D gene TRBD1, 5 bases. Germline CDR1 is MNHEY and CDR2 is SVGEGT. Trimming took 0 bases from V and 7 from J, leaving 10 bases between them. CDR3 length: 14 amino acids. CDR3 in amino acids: CASSYSGVENEQFF. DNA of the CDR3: TGTGCCAGCAGTTACTCAGGGGTGGAAAATGAGCAGTTCTTC.

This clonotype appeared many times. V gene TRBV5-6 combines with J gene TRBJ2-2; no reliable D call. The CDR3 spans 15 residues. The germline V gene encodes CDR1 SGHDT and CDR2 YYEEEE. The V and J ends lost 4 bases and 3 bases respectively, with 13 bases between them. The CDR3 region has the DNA TGTGCCAGCAGCATCGGAGCTTGGGACACCGGGGAGCTGTTTTTT. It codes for CASSIGAWDTGELFF.

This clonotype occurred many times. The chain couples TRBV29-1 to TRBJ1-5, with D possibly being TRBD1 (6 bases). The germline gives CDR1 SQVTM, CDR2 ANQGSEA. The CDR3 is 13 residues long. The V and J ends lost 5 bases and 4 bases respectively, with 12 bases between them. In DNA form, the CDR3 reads TGCAGCGTTCGGGACAATTATAATCAGCCCCAGCATTTT. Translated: CSVRDNYNQPQHF.

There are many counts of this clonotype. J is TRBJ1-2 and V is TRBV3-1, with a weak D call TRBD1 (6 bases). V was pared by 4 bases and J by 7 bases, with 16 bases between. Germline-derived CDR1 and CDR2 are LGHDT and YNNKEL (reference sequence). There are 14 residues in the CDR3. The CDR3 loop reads CASSLIQGSVGYTF. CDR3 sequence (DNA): TGTGCCAGCAGCCTTATACAGGGATCGGTTGGCTACACCTTC. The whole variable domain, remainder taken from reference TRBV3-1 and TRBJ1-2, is DTAVSQTPKYLVTQMGNDKSIKCEQNLGHDTMYWYKQDSKKFLKIMFSYNNKELIINETVPNRFSPKSPDKAHLNLHINSLELGDSAVYFCASSLIQGSVGYTFGSGTRLTVV.

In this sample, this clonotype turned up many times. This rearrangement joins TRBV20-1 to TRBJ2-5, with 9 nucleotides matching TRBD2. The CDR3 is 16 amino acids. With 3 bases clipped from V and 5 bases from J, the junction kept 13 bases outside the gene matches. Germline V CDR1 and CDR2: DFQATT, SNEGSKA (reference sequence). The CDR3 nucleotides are TGCAGTGCTAGTCATGGCGGGGGGGCCGTGTATGAGACCCAGTACTTC. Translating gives CSASHGGGAVYETQYF.

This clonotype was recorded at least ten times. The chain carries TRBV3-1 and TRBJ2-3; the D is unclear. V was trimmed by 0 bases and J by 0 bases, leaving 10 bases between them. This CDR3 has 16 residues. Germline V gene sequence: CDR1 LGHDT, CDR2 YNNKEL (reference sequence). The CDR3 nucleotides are TGTGCCAGCAGCCAAGAATTGAAGCTAAGCACAGATACGCAGTATTTT. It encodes CASSQELKLSTDTQYF.

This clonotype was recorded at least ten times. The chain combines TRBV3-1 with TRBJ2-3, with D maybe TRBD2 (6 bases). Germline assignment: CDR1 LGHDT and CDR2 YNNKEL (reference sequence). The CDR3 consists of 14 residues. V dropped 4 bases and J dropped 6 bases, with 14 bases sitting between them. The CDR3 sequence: CASSLGTPSDTQYF. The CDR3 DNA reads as TGTGCCAGCAGCCTCGGGACTCCCTCTGATACGCAGTATTTT.

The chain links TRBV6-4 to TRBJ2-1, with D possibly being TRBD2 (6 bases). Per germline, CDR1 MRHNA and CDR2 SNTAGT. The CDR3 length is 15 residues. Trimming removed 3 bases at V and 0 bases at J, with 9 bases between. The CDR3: CASSEEGSSYNEQFF. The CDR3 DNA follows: TGTGCCAGCAGTGAGGAGGGAAGCTCCTACAATGAGCAGTTCTTC.

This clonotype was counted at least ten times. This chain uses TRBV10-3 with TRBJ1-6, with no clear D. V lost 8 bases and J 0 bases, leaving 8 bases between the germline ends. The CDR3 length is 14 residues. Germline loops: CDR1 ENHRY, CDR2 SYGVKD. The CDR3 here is CAISWSSYNSPLHF. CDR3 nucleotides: TGTGCCATCTCGTGGAGCTCCTATAATTCACCCCTCCACTTT.

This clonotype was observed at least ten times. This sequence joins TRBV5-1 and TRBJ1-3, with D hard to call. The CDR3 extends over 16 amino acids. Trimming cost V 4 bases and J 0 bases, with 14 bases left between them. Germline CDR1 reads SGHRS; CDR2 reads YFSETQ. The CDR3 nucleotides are TGCGCCAGCAGCCCCTCCGAATACAGCTCTGGAAACACCATATATTTT. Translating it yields CASSPSEYSSGNTIYF. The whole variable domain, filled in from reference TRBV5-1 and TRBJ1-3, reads KAGVTQTPRYLIKTRGQQVTLSCSPISGHRSVSWYQQTPGQGLQFLFEYFSETQRNKGNFPGRFSGRQFSNSRSEMNVSTLELGDSALYLCASSPSEYSSGNTIYFGEGSWLTVV.

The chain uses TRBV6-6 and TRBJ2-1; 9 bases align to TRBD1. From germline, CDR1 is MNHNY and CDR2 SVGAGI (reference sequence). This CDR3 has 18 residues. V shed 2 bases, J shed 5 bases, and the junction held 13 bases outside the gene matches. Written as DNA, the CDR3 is TGTGCCAGCAGTTACCCCCGAGGACAGGGGCTACACCACAATGAGCAGTTCTTC. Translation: CASSYPRGQGLHHNEQFF.

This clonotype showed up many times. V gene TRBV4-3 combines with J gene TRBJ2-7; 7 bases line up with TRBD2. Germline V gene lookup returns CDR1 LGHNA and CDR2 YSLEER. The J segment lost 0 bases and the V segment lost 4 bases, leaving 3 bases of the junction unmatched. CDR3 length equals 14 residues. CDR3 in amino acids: CASSPPGGSYEQYF. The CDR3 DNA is TGCGCCAGCAGCCCGCCGGGGGGCTCCTACGAGCAGTACTTC.

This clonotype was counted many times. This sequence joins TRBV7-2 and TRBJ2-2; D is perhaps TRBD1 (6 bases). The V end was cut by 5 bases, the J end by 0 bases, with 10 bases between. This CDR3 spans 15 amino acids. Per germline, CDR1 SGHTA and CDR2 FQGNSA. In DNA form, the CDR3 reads TGTGCCAGCAGCCTTAGGACAGCGAACACCGGGGAGCTGTTTTTT. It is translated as CASSLRTANTGELFF.

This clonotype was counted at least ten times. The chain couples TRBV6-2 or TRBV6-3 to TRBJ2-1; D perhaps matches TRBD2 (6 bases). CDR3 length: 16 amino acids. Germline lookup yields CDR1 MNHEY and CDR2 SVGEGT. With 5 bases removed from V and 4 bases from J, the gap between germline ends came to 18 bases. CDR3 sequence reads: CASSPYVGTRYNEQFF. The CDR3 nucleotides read TGTGCCAGCAGTCCCTACGTCGGGACTCGATACAATGAGCAGTTCTTC.

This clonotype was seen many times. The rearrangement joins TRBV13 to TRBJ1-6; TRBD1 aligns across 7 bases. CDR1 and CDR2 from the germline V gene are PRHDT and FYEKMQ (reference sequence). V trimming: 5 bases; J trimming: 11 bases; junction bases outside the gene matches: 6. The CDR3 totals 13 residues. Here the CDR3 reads CASSGDRDPPLHF. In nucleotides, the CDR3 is TGTGCCAGCAGCGGAGACAGGGACCCACCCCTCCACTTT.

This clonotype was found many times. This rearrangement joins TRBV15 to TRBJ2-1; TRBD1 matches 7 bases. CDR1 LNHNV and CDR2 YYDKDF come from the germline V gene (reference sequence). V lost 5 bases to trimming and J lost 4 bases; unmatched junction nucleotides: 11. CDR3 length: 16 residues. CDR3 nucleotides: TGTGCCACCAGCGGACAGGTCGTTGTTGGTTACAATGAGCAGTTCTTC. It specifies CATSGQVVVGYNEQFF.

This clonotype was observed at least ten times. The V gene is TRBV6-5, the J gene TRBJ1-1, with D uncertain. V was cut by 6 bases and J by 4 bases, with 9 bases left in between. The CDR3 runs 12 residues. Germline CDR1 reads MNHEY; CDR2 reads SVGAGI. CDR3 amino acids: CASRHIGTEAFF. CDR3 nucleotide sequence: TGTGCCAGCAGACATATCGGCACTGAAGCTTTCTTT.

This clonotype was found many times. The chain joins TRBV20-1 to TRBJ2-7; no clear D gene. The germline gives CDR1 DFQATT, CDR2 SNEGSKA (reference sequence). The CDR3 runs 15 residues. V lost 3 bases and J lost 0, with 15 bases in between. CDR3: CSASALAQASYEQYF. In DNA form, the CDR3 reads TGCAGTGCTAGCGCCCTCGCGCAGGCCTCCTACGAGCAGTACTTC.

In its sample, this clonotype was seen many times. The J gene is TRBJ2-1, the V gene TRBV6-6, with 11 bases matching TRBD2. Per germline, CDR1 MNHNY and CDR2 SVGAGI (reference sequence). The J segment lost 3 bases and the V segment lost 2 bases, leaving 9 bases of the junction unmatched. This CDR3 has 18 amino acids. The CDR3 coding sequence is TGTGCCAGCAGTTACGGCCGGAGACTAGCGGGGTTCTACAATGAGCAGTTCTTC. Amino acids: CASSYGRRLAGFYNEQFF.

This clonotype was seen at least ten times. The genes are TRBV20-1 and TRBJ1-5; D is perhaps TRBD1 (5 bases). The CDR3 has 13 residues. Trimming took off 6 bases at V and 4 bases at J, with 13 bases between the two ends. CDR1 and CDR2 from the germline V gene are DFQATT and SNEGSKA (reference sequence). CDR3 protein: CSAQLGVNQPQHF. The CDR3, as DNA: TGCAGTGCCCAGTTGGGGGTGAATCAGCCCCAGCATTTT.

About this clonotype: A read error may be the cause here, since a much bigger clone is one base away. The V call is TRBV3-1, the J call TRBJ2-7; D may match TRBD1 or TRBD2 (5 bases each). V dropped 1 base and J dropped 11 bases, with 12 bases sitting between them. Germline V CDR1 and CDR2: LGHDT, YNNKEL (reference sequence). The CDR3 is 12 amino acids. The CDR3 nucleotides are TGTGCCAGCAGCCAAGCGGGACGTGGCGAGTACTTC. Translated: CASSQAGRGEYF.